Included here is one T cell receptor beta chain sequence, with context. Its target is not known. These data are taken from a study of CD8+ T cells in alopecia areata. Study-wide findings and caveats: Tofacitinib yielded significantly lower scalp clonality and fewer expanded CD8+ clones among the top 100.

RNA extraction and reverse transcription yielded cDNA as sequencing template. The table came from immunoSEQ multiplex PCR; TCRdb's copy has only in-frame clones and leaves some out. The data contain over 120,000 clones, around half of them singletons. The CDR3 consists of 13 residues. Germline CDR1 reads GTSNPN; CDR2 reads SVGIG (reference sequence). The V end lost 3 bases, the J end lost 3 bases, and 8 bases lay between the germline ends. The treatment: oral pan-JAK inhibitor, 5-10 mg twice daily. The chain couples TRBV30 to TRBJ2-2, with D uncertain. This material consisted of CD8+ T cells sorted from blood, taken at week 4, from a patient treated with tofacitinib. This clonotype was obtained from a human donor with alopecia areata. The CDR3 coding sequence is TGTGCCTGGAGGGAGAAAGACACCGGGGAGCTGTTTTTT. Protein: CAWREKDTGELFF. Filled out from reference TRBV30 and TRBJ2-2, the complete variable domain reads SQTIHQWPATLVQPVGSPLSLECTVEGTSNPNLYWYRQAAGRGLQLLFYSVGIGQISSEVPQNLSASRPQDRQFILSSKKLLLSDSGFYLCAWREKDTGELFFGEGSRLTVL.